These 32 T cell receptor beta chains share one sample of origin, sequenced in a study of T cell changes during pregnancy in multiple sclerosis. Generated by immunoSEQ multiplex PCR, the TCRdb table keeps only in-frame clones and is missing some. Here the sample spans 55,000 to 85,000 clones, under 95% being singletons. The sequencing here drew on peripheral blood, taken after pregnancy. The receptor set was obtained from a female donor with multiple sclerosis, enrolled in a pregnancy study.

V usage is TRBV6-1 and J usage is TRBJ1-5; D perhaps matches TRBD1 (5 bases). Germline CDR1 reads MNHNS; CDR2 reads SASEGT. V was clipped by 9 bases and J by 0 bases, with 12 bases between them. This CDR3 contains 14 residues. CDR3 protein: CASWGGYSNQPQHF. The DNA for the CDR3 is TGTGCCAGTTGGGGGGGGTATAGCAATCAGCCCCAGCATTTT.

CDR3 bases: TGTGCCAGCAGCTTAGGGGAGGGACTTGGCAATCAGCCCCAGCATTTT. Protein sequence: CASSLGEGLGNQPQHF. This chain joins TRBV7-2 and TRBJ1-5; D may be TRBD1 (5 bases). The V gene's germline CDR1 is SGHTA and CDR2 FQGNSA. The V and J ends lost 1 base and 2 bases respectively, with 12 bases between them. The CDR3 is 16 residues long.

For the CDR3, the DNA is TGTGCCAGTAGTATGGGAGGGTTTGCAACTAATGAAAAACTGTTTTTT. Amino acids: CASSMGGFATNEKLFF. The V and J genes are TRBV19 and TRBJ1-4; D ambiguous. CDR1 LNHDA and CDR2 SQIVND come from the germline V gene (reference sequence). The V and J ends lost 3 bases and 0 bases respectively, with 11 bases between them. CDR3 length: 16 amino acids.

The chain joins TRBV28 to TRBJ1-2, with 8 nucleotides matching TRBD1. The trim removed 5 bases at V and 4 bases at J, leaving 9 bases unmatched. This CDR3 contains 15 residues. In germline, CDR1 is MDHEN, CDR2 SYDVKM. The CDR3 loop is CASSPGQGGLYGYTF. DNA for the CDR3: TGTGCCAGCAGTCCTGGACAGGGAGGTCTCTATGGCTACACCTTC.

The chain joins TRBV29-1 to TRBJ1-1; D remains unclear. CDR1 is SQVTM and CDR2 is ANQGSEA in the germline V gene. Trimming shortened V by 2 bases and J by 0 bases, and 10 bases separated the two germline ends. This CDR3 is 14 amino acids long. CDR3: CSVERDLMNTEAFF. The DNA of the CDR3 is TGCAGCGTTGAAAGAGACTTAATGAACACTGAAGCTTTCTTT.

This sequence joins TRBV5-1 and TRBJ2-2; TRBD1 agrees at 9 bases. Trimming cost V 2 bases and J 4 bases; bases outside gene matches: 12. Germline V CDR1 and CDR2: SGHRS, YFSETQ. The CDR3 consists of 18 residues. CDR3 amino acids: CASSFNLPGQGVTGELFF. The CDR3 nucleotides read TGCGCCAGCAGCTTCAACCTACCGGGACAGGGAGTCACCGGGGAGCTGTTTTTT.

The J gene is TRBJ2-7, the V gene TRBV29-1, with D tentatively TRBD2 (5 bases). The CDR3 spans 14 residues. Deletions cut 5 bases from V and 3 bases from J, with 17 bases between. The germline V gene has CDR1 SQVTM and CDR2 ANQGSEA. The CDR3 nucleotides read TGCAGCGTTAAAAGGGAAACGGCGGGCTACGAGCAGTACTTC. As protein: CSVKRETAGYEQYF.

The chain employs TRBV10-3 and TRBJ1-2, with a possible D match to TRBD1 (6 bases). The CDR3 is 12 amino acids. Trimming cost V 11 bases and J 2 bases, with 12 bases left between them. In germline, CDR1 is ENHRY, CDR2 SYGVKD. The CDR3 loop reads CAHRDNNYGYTF. CDR3 bases: TGTGCCCACCGGGACAACAACTATGGCTACACCTTC.

This chain uses TRBV9 with TRBJ2-3; 7 bases line up with TRBD2. CDR3 size: 16 residues. The ends lost 0 bases at V and 4 bases at J; junction bases unmatched: 8. The V gene's germline CDR1 is SGDLS and CDR2 YYNGEE. CDR3 DNA sequence: TGTGCCAGCAGCGTAGGATCCAGCGGGACCTCAGATACGCAGTATTTT. This encodes CASSVGSSGTSDTQYF.

The chain uses TRBV5-1 and TRBJ2-7; TRBD2 might be the D (5 bases). Germline values: CDR1 SGHRS, CDR2 YFSETQ. The V gene lost 7 bases and the J gene lost 6 bases, with 14 bases spanning the gap. The CDR3 consists of 12 residues. CDR3 protein: CASFMAAGEQYF. CDR3 coding DNA: TGCGCCAGCTTCATGGCGGCGGGCGAGCAGTACTTC. Using reference TRBV5-1 and TRBJ2-7 for the parts outside the CDR3, the full variable domain is KAGVTQTPRYLIKTRGQQVTLSCSPISGHRSVSWYQQTPGQGLQFLFEYFSETQRNKGNFPGRFSGRQFSNSRSEMNVSTLELGDSALYLCASFMAAGEQYFGPGTRLTVT.

The rearrangement joins TRBV5-6 to TRBJ2-2; TRBD1 matches 7 bases. The CDR3 has 18 residues. Germline-derived CDR1 and CDR2 are SGHDT and YYEEEE. V dropped 1 base and J dropped 4; count of bases not matched to a gene: 13. CDR3 residues: CASSLLFPGRGSTGELFF. Written as DNA, the CDR3 is TGTGCCAGCAGCTTGCTGTTCCCGGGCAGGGGGAGCACCGGGGAGCTGTTTTTT.

The chain couples TRBV6-5 to TRBJ2-2, with a tentative D call TRBD1 (6 bases). Germline CDR1 and CDR2: MNHEY and SVGAGI. This CDR3 has 15 amino acids. V was clipped by 8 bases and J by 1 base, with 14 bases between them. This CDR3 reads CASASWTENTGELFF. The CDR3 coding sequence is TGTGCCAGCGCTAGTTGGACAGAGAACACCGGGGAGCTGTTTTTT.

The rearrangement joins TRBV11-2 to TRBJ2-1; possibly TRBD2 for D (6 bases). Germline CDR1 SGHAT, CDR2 FQNNGV. CDR3 length: 17 residues. The ends were cut back, 7 bases at V and 0 bases at J, with 19 bases in the middle. The CDR3 bases are TGTGCCAGCACCCCCCCCTTCTGGCGGGACTCCTACAATGAGCAGTTCTTC. Its protein is CASTPPFWRDSYNEQFF.

In this sample, this clone turned up once. The CDR3 nucleotides read TGTGCCAGCAGTAGCGGTCTCTCCACAGATACGCAGTATTTT. This translates into CASSSGLSTDTQYF. The rearrangement links TRBV25-1 to TRBJ2-3, with D possibly TRBD2 on 5 matching bases. The ends were cut back, 5 bases at V and 2 bases at J, with 11 bases in the middle. Looked up from germline, CDR1 is MGHDK and CDR2 is SYGVNS. The CDR3 has 14 amino acids.

This chain joins TRBV7-2 and TRBJ1-1; D is uncertain. Trimming left V 3 bases short and J 1 base short, with 9 bases between. This CDR3 contains 14 residues. Looked up from germline, CDR1 is SGHTA and CDR2 is FQGNSA. CDR3 coding DNA: TGTGCCAGCAGCTTGTCACAGACGAACACTGAAGCTTTCTTT. Its translation is CASSLSQTNTEAFF.

The CDR3 is CASSPRGPSGRNEQFF. DNA for the CDR3: TGTGCCAGCTCACCAAGGGGGCCTAGCGGGAGGAATGAGCAGTTCTTC. The genes are TRBV18 and TRBJ2-1; 11 bases map to TRBD2. V was clipped by 2 bases and J by 7 bases; unmatched bases: 7. Germline V gene sequence: CDR1 KGHSH, CDR2 LQKENI. The CDR3 has 16 residues.

The V call is TRBV28, the J call TRBJ2-7; 13 bases are a match to TRBD2. Germline V gene data show CDR1 as MDHEN and CDR2 as SYDVKM. There are 15 residues in the CDR3. The J segment lost 3 bases and the V segment lost 8 bases, leaving 7 bases of the junction unmatched. The CDR3 nucleotides are TGTGCCAGCTGGACTAGCGGGAGCAGTAGCTACGAGCAGTACTTC. This encodes CASWTSGSSSYEQYF.

The chain employs TRBV18 and TRBJ2-1, with TRBD1 identical over 10 bases. Germline values: CDR1 KGHSH, CDR2 LQKENI. Trimming took 6 bases from V and 3 from J; bases not matched to a gene: 2. This CDR3 has 14 residues. CDR3 residues: CASSWDRGYNEQFF. The CDR3 DNA reads TGTGCCAGCTCCTGGGACAGGGGCTACAATGAGCAGTTCTTC.

The chain uses TRBV7-3 and TRBJ2-3; no clear D. CDR3 length: 15 residues. CDR1 is SGHTA and CDR2 is FQGTGA in the germline V gene. V was pared by 2 bases and J by 6 bases, with 15 bases between. The CDR3 nucleotides are TGTGCCAGCAGCTTACGTAAAAGTCTCGGGGATACGCAGTATTTT. It yields the protein CASSLRKSLGDTQYF.

The J gene is TRBJ2-3, the V gene TRBV5-4; TRBD2 aligns across 10 bases. The CDR3 has 15 residues. The J segment lost 1 base and the V segment lost 5 bases, leaving 4 bases of the junction unmatched. Germline lookup yields CDR1 SGHNT and CDR2 YYREEE (reference sequence). This CDR3 reads CASRDGTSGTDTQYF. The CDR3 coding sequence is TGTGCCAGCAGGGACGGGACTAGCGGCACAGATACGCAGTATTTT.

The chain carries TRBV21-1 and TRBJ2-5; the tabulated D call, TRBD2, remains unverified against the DNA. Matching the DNA end better, TRBJ2-7 makes the J call doubtful. TRBV21-1 is deemed a pseudogene. The CDR3 spans 19 residues. CDR3: CASSKVAAKGTSGIYEQYF. CDR3 nucleotides: TGTGCCAGCAGCAAAGTCGCCGCGAAAGGGACTAGCGGGATCTACGAGCAGTACTTC.

V usage is TRBV4-3 and J usage is TRBJ2-2, with 9 nucleotides matching TRBD2. There are 17 residues in the CDR3. The germline CDR1 and CDR2 sequences are LGHNA and YSLEER. V lost 4 bases and J lost 6; bases outside the gene matches: 12. The CDR3 loop reads CASSRTTSGSNAGELFF. CDR3 DNA: TGCGCCAGCAGCCGAACGACTAGCGGAAGCAATGCCGGGGAGCTGTTTTTT.

Written as DNA, the CDR3 is TGTGCCAGCAGCCTCGGGGGGATAGGGGAAAAACTGTTTTTT. It codes for CASSLGGIGEKLFF. The rearrangement uses TRBV28 and TRBJ1-4; D might be TRBD1 (5 bases). This CDR3 contains 14 residues. Deletions cut 6 bases from V and 8 bases from J, with 16 bases between. Germline V gives CDR1 MDHEN, CDR2 SYDVKM.

This clone was observed a single time. The rearrangement joins TRBV4-3 to TRBJ2-7, with 9 bases aligning to TRBD2. Losses at the gene ends were 0 bases for V and 3 bases for J; bases not matched to a gene: 9. The germline gives CDR1 LGHNA, CDR2 YSLEER. The CDR3 extends over 17 amino acids. This CDR3 is CASSQDRQASGNYEQYF. The CDR3 DNA sequence: TGCGCCAGCAGCCAAGATCGTCAGGCTAGCGGGAACTACGAGCAGTACTTC.

This chain links TRBV5-1 with TRBJ2-3, with TRBD1 matching 9 bases. V dropped 5 bases and J dropped 5; count of bases not matched to a gene: 18. The CDR3 has 18 residues. Germline V gene data show CDR1 as SGHRS and CDR2 as YFSETQ. This CDR3 is CASRSGTGTTISGDTQYF. The CDR3 DNA reads TGCGCCAGCAGATCCGGGACAGGGACGACCATTTCCGGAGATACGCAGTATTTT.

The chain is built from TRBV7-2 and TRBJ2-7, with D possibly TRBD1 on 5 matching bases. Deletions cut 1 base from V and 5 bases from J, with 15 bases between. Germline CDR1 is SGHTA and CDR2 is FQGNSA. The CDR3 is 15 amino acids. CDR3 amino acids: CASSLVGQGLHEQYF. The CDR3 coding sequence is TGTGCCAGCAGCTTAGTTGGGCAGGGTCTCCACGAGCAGTACTTC.

In nucleotides, the CDR3 is TGTGCCAGCAGTTTTGGTCGGGAAAGCTCCTACGAGCAGTACTTC. Translated, it gives CASSFGRESSYEQYF. This rearrangement joins TRBV28 to TRBJ2-7, with D tentatively TRBD2 (5 bases). Trimming left V 3 bases short and J 0 bases short, with 12 bases between. The CDR3 totals 15 residues. Germline CDR1 MDHEN, CDR2 SYDVKM.

The gene calls are TRBV10-1 and TRBJ2-3; TRBD2 might be the D (5 bases). The CDR3 contains 15 residues. CDR1 is WNHNN and CDR2 is SYGVQD in the germline V gene (reference sequence). The V end lost 3 bases, the J end lost 4 bases, and 14 bases lay between the germline ends. CDR3 amino acids: CASSDARVGADTQYF. The CDR3 bases are TGCGCCAGCAGTGACGCGAGGGTTGGGGCAGATACGCAGTATTTT.

The chain is built from TRBV10-3 and TRBJ1-1, with a weak D call TRBD1 (5 bases). The CDR3 spans 15 residues. The V end lost 0 bases, the J end lost 0 bases, and 8 bases lay between the germline ends. Looked up from germline, CDR1 is ENHRY and CDR2 is SYGVKD. DNA for the CDR3: TGTGCCATCAGTGAGTCGGCAGGGCTGAACACTGAAGCTTTCTTT. Translated, it gives CAISESAGLNTEAFF.

This chain connects TRBV27 to TRBJ2-1, with 8 bases matching TRBD2. The junction had 6 bases not matched to a gene; V was cut back by 2 bases and J by 6 bases. The CDR3 loop spans 15 amino acids. CDR1 and CDR2 (germline): MNHEY, SMNVEV (reference sequence). The CDR3 region is CASSLAGGGRNEQFF. The CDR3 DNA is TGTGCCAGCAGTTTAGCGGGAGGAGGTCGCAATGAGCAGTTCTTC.

The chain recombines TRBV5-4 with TRBJ1-4; TRBD1 might be the D (5 bases). The CDR3 length is 16 residues. V was trimmed by 3 bases and J by 2 bases, leaving 14 bases between them. Germline V lookup: CDR1 SGHNT, CDR2 YYREEE (reference sequence). The CDR3 DNA is TGTGCCAGCAGCTGGGGGGGGGAGTCGACTAATGAAAAACTGTTTTTT. Its translation: CASSWGGESTNEKLFF. The variable domain in full, completed from reference TRBV5-4 and TRBJ1-4, reads ETGVTQSPTHLIKTRGQQVTLRCSSQSGHNTVSWYQQALGQGPQFIFQYYREEENGRGNFPPRFSGLQFPNYSSELNVNALELDDSALYLCASSWGGESTNEKLFFGSGTQLSVL.

The CDR3 reads CASSQVQGNEKLFF. The CDR3 region has the DNA TGCGCCAGCAGCCAGGTACAGGGGAATGAAAAACTGTTTTTT. This rearrangement joins TRBV4-1 to TRBJ1-4; 7 nucleotides match TRBD1. The germline V gene has CDR1 MGHRA and CDR2 YSYEKL. V lost 3 bases, J lost 5 bases, and 3 bases stayed unmatched. The CDR3 runs to 14 residues.